The present T cell receptor beta chain was sequenced within a study of shared clonotypes between healthy human individuals. Per the authors' pipeline: ImmunoSEQ output held junction-only sequences without quality scores, so filtering differed. Some clones are missing from TCRdb's copy, which holds only in-frame ones; the method was immunoSEQ multiplex PCR. The V and J calls and the clone size are those of that table, but D and trimming were determined from the DNA. The repertoire has hundreds of thousands of clones, 90% to 97% of them found once; the top ten carry around 0.25%. Positively selected for CCR7, the CD45RO-negative cells used as naive CD8 cells excluded terminally differentiated effector memory CD45RA+ cells. Comments on this clone: What it binds is not known.

Findings and caveats of the study: Among the subsets, naive ones generally showed larger estimated richness than memory ones.

CDR1 is MNHEY, CDR2 SMNVEV, per germline (reference sequence). The CDR3 is made up of 13 amino acids. Trimming left V 3 bases short and J 7 bases short, with 10 bases between. The origin of this receptor is a man aged 25 to 40 in good health. The chain is built from TRBV27 and TRBJ1-5; D is unclear. The sample comprised naive CD8+ T cells sorted from blood. The DNA of the CDR3 is TGTGCCAGCAGTTTGCTGTTTCAACAGCCCCAGCATTTT. Protein: CASSLLFQQPQHF.